Given below is one TCR beta chain in context. This sample was taken from a study of blood T cell repertoires in COVID-19. Overall study context: The United States, Italy and Spain were the sources of the acute and convalescent COVID-19 samples. T cells, B-cell-depleted T cells, or PBMCs provided the cDNA or gDNA that served as material.

The CDR3 has 13 residues. Germline V gives CDR1 SGHRS, CDR2 YFSETQ. Trimming took 5 bases from V and 2 from J, leaving 10 bases between them. Original analysis: Amplification with reference gene primers provided the estimates of nucleated cell counts. Clones were sequenced by immunoSEQ multiplex PCR, and TCRdb holds only the in-frame ones, with some missing. V, J and clone size were drawn from that table, and D and trimming were deduced from the DNA. The sample consists of approximately 30,000 clones, roughly nine tenths of them appearing once. Sequenced material: peripheral blood. This clonotype was sampled from a woman older than 75 with active or convalescent COVID-19. The chain uses TRBV5-1 and TRBJ2-5; perhaps TRBD1 as D (6 bases). The chain's CDR3 is CASRGQPQETQYF. In nucleotides, the CDR3 is TGCGCCAGCAGAGGACAGCCTCAAGAGACCCAGTACTTC.